Following are 19 T cell receptor beta chains from one sample sequenced in a study of blood T cell repertoires in COVID-19. TCRdb's copy holds only in-frame clones and misses some; the assay was immunoSEQ multiplex PCR. This sample carries under 400,000 clones, approximately 90% of them seen once, and the ten largest clones take under 5%. The sample was peripheral blood. These receptors originate from an older woman with COVID-19, enrolled during active disease.

The genes are TRBV5-4 and TRBJ2-7; 8 bases are a match to TRBD1. This CDR3 comprises 15 residues. Germline V lookup: CDR1 SGHNT, CDR2 YYREEE (reference sequence). V shed 3 bases, J shed 3 bases, and the junction held 8 bases outside the gene matches. This CDR3 reads CASSSRTGRVYEQYF. CDR3 DNA: TGTGCCAGCAGCTCCCGGACAGGGCGAGTCTACGAGCAGTACTTC.

This clone was recorded only once. The rearrangement uses TRBV18 and TRBJ2-7; 8 bases align to TRBD1. This CDR3 is 15 amino acids long. J gave up 2 bases and V 4 bases, and 7 bases lay outside the gene matches. CDR1 and CDR2 from the germline V gene are KGHSH and LQKENI. CDR3 region: CASSHTTGGTYEQYF. For the CDR3, the DNA is TGTGCCAGCTCACATACCACAGGGGGGACCTACGAGCAGTACTTC.

The genes are TRBV29-1 and TRBJ1-1, with 7 bases fitting TRBD1. This CDR3 contains 13 residues. CDR1 is SQVTM, CDR2 ANQGSEA, per germline. The trim removed 0 bases at V and 8 bases at J, leaving 6 bases unmatched. For the CDR3, the DNA is TGCAGCGTTGAAGATCGACAGGGAACGGAAGCTTTCTTT. This codes for CSVEDRQGTEAFF. The whole variable domain, remainder taken from reference TRBV29-1 and TRBJ1-1, is SAVISQKPSRDICQRGTSLTIQCQVDSQVTMMFWYRQQPGQSLTLIATANQGSEATYESGFVIDKFPISRPNLTFSTLTVSNMSPEDSSIYLCSVEDRQGTEAFFGQGTRLTVV.

This chain links TRBV7-3 with TRBJ1-1, with D unresolved. CDR3 size: 13 residues. Germline V CDR1 and CDR2: SGHTA, FQGTGA. V was clipped by 4 bases and J by 0 bases, with 6 bases between them. The CDR3 reads CASSSSVNTEAFF. The CDR3 bases are TGTGCCAGCAGCTCCTCAGTGAACACTGAAGCTTTCTTT.

The chain has TRBV14 and TRBJ1-2; 8 bases align to TRBD1. The length of the CDR3 is 17 residues. Trimming took 4 bases from V and 0 from J; bases not matched to a gene: 10. Germline-derived CDR1 and CDR2 are SGHDN and FVKESK. CDR3 nucleotides: TGTGCCAGCAGCCGCTCAGGGGGCCCCGCAACTAACTATGGCTACACCTTC. Translating it yields CASSRSGGPATNYGYTF.

J is TRBJ1-2 and V is TRBV2; D perhaps matches TRBD1 (6 bases). CDR1 and CDR2 (germline): SNHLY, FYNNEI. The CDR3 totals 14 residues. The V end lost 6 bases, the J end lost 8 bases, and 19 bases lay between the germline ends. As DNA, the CDR3 is TGTGCCAGCAGGCGGACAGTAATACTATGGGGCTACACCTTC. It translates to CASRRTVILWGYTF.

The chain recombines TRBV10-3 with TRBJ1-2, with unresolved D. Between the trimmed V and J ends, which lost 0 bases and 3 bases, there was a span of 5 bases. CDR1 and CDR2 (germline): ENHRY, SYGVKD. The CDR3 has 13 residues. Here the CDR3 reads CAISESGDYGYTF. The CDR3 DNA reads TGTGCCATCAGTGAGTCGGGCGACTATGGCTACACCTTC.

This clone was seen more than once but under ten times. The rearrangement uses TRBV7-2 and TRBJ2-5, with 9 bases identical to TRBD2. This CDR3 is 15 amino acids long. V trimming: 4 bases; J trimming: 7 bases; junction bases outside the gene matches: 10. The germline V gene encodes CDR1 SGHTA and CDR2 FQGNSA. This CDR3 is CASSSSSGAMGTQYF. The CDR3 DNA follows: TGTGCCAGCAGCTCCTCTAGCGGGGCGATGGGGACCCAGTACTTC.

The V call is TRBV5-8, the J call TRBJ2-1, with D hard to call. Germline CDR1 is SGHTS and CDR2 is YDEGEE. The CDR3 has 13 residues. Between the trimmed V and J ends, which lost 4 bases and 7 bases, there was a span of 12 bases. The DNA for the CDR3 is TGTGCCAGCAGCCCGGTAACGTTGAATGAGCAGTTCTTC. Translated, it gives CASSPVTLNEQFF.

J is TRBJ1-3 and V is TRBV7-3; no clear D gene. The CDR3 is made up of 13 amino acids. Trimming pared 4 bases from V and 0 bases from J, leaving 4 bases between. Per the germline V gene, CDR1 is SGHTA and CDR2 is FQGTGA. CDR3 coding DNA: TGTGCCAGCAGCTCCAGCTCTGGAAACACCATATATTTT. Protein sequence: CASSSSSGNTIYF.

The chain links TRBV15 to TRBJ2-3; 10 bases match TRBD2. The CDR3 is made up of 16 amino acids. Germline assignment: CDR1 LNHNV and CDR2 YYDKDF (reference sequence). Trimming took 5 bases from V and 2 from J; bases not matched to a gene: 7. The CDR3 sequence: CATSGRLAGITDTQYF. Here the CDR3 DNA reads TGTGCCACCAGCGGCCGACTAGCGGGCATCACAGATACGCAGTATTTT.

V usage is TRBV7-3 and J usage is TRBJ1-1; TRBD1 might be the D (6 bases). The CDR3 has 14 amino acids. Germline lookup yields CDR1 SGHTA and CDR2 FQGTGA. Trimming shortened V by 4 bases and J by 1 base, and 10 bases separated the two germline ends. The CDR3 loop reads CASSSGQSNTEAFF. CDR3 nucleotide sequence: TGTGCCAGCAGCTCCGGACAGTCGAACACTGAAGCTTTCTTT.

The gene calls are TRBV7-8 and TRBJ1-3, with a tentative D call TRBD1 (5 bases). V lost 1 base and J 0 bases, leaving 13 bases between the germline ends. There are 17 residues in the CDR3. Germline V CDR1 and CDR2: SGHVS, FQNEAQ. As DNA, the CDR3 is TGTGCCAGCAGCTTAGGGGTCTGGGGGGGCTCTGGAAACACCATATATTTT. It codes for CASSLGVWGGSGNTIYF. The whole variable domain, filled in from reference TRBV7-8 and TRBJ1-3, reads GAGVSQSPRYKVAKRGQDVALRCDPISGHVSLFWYQQALGQGPEFLTYFQNEAQLDKSGLPSDRFFAERPEGSVSTLKIQRTQQEDSAVYLCASSLGVWGGSGNTIYFGEGSWLTVV.

The chain recombines TRBV2 with TRBJ2-3; D ambiguous. Per the germline V gene, CDR1 is SNHLY and CDR2 is FYNNEI. The CDR3 is 13 residues long. V was cut by 7 bases and J by 2 bases, with 10 bases left in between. The CDR3 reads CASTSVYTDTQYF. The CDR3 nucleotides are TGTGCCAGCACCAGCGTCTACACAGATACGCAGTATTTT.

This chain links TRBV5-1 with TRBJ1-4; TRBD1 is a possible D gene (5 bases). Trimming shortened V by 4 bases and J by 8 bases, and 18 bases separated the two germline ends. The CDR3 loop spans 15 amino acids. Germline CDR1 is SGHRS and CDR2 is YFSETQ. CDR3 region: CASSKGLSISEKLFF. CDR3 bases: TGCGCCAGCAGCAAGGGACTTTCGATCAGCGAAAAACTGTTTTTT.

The chain links TRBV13 to TRBJ1-2; 8 bases align to TRBD1. The CDR3 loop spans 13 amino acids. V trimming: 3 bases; J trimming: 9 bases; junction bases outside the gene matches: 6. Per the germline V gene, CDR1 is PRHDT and CDR2 is FYEKMQ (reference sequence). The CDR3 spells CASSLDRARSYTF. DNA for the CDR3: TGTGCCAGCAGCTTGGACAGGGCTCGAAGCTACACCTTC.

In nucleotides, the CDR3 is TGTGCCAGCAGAGACATGAAAGACACCGGGGAGCTGTTTTTT. It specifies CASRDMKDTGELFF. The rearrangement links TRBV2 to TRBJ2-2; D gene ambiguous. Germline lookup yields CDR1 SNHLY and CDR2 FYNNEI. There are 14 residues in the CDR3. V dropped 6 bases and J dropped 3 bases, with 11 bases sitting between them.

V gene TRBV19 combines with J gene TRBJ1-1; D gene uncertain. Trimming shortened V by 10 bases and J by 9 bases, and 15 bases separated the two germline ends. CDR3 length: 11 amino acids. CDR1 and CDR2 from the germline V gene are LNHDA and SQIVND (reference sequence). The CDR3 DNA reads TGTGCCACCTCTCCGGGATTTCAAGCTTTCTTT. As protein: CATSPGFQAFF.

V gene TRBV18 combines with J gene TRBJ1-1; tentative D call: TRBD1 (5 bases). Germline loops: CDR1 KGHSH, CDR2 LQKENI. This CDR3 spans 17 amino acids. The V end lost 0 bases, the J end lost 3 bases, and 17 bases lay between the germline ends. The CDR3 spells CASSPPSTGGRYTEAFF. The CDR3 region has the DNA TGTGCCAGCTCACCACCCAGTACAGGCGGCAGGTACACTGAAGCTTTCTTT. The full variable domain, with the rest looked up from reference TRBV18 and TRBJ1-1, is NAGVMQNPRHLVRRRGQEARLRCSPMKGHSHVYWYRQLPEEGLKFMVYLQKENIIDESGMPKERFSAEFPKEGPSILRIQQVVRGDSAAYFCASSPPSTGGRYTEAFFGQGTRLTVV.